The clone carrying this T cell receptor beta chain was detected ten times or more. The target antigen is unknown. These data originate in a study of T cells after yellow fever vaccination. Study context: Those fractions that held only low numbers of cells were prepared using the SMART-Seq v4 Ultra Low Input RNA kit. Findings of the study overall: Researchers cautioned that FACS-sorted repertoires could harbor abundant clonotypes contaminating from the bulk population. The secondary response was weaker, and its peak arrived faster, on day 5 versus 15.

Production of TCR cDNA was by 5'RACE template switching, which also added a universal primer site and UMIs. TCRdb used MiXCR to reprocess the 5' RACE reads, holding one entry per CDR3 protein. The sample carries 100,000 to 150,000 distinct CDR3 sequences, 7.4% recorded once. The sequence was obtained from a man aged 18-30 years who received the YFV17D yellow fever vaccine. Sequenced material: CD4+ T cells sorted from PBMCs, taken more than 8 days after the first yellow fever vaccination.

CDR3: CASSFNRRATNEKLFF. The CDR3 bases are TGTGCCAGCAGCTTCAACCGGCGCGCAACTAATGAAAAACTGTTTTTT. J is TRBJ1-4 and V is TRBV7-2; D ambiguous. V was trimmed by 3 bases and J by 0 bases, leaving 11 bases between them. The CDR3 loop spans 16 amino acids. Germline assignment: CDR1 SGHTA and CDR2 FQGNSA.